Each of the 8 T cell receptor beta chains below was sequenced from the same sample in a study of T cells after yellow fever vaccination. Using its own MiXCR run on the 5' RACE reads, TCRdb lists one record per CDR3 protein. The table records a few hundred thousand distinct CDR3 sequences, about a sixth of them present only once. The source was PBMCs, collected more than 4 days after the first yellow fever vaccination. These TCRs come from a man aged 18 to 29 who received the YFV17D yellow fever vaccine.

This clonotype has more than one count but fewer than ten. This chain uses TRBV7-2 with TRBJ2-3; 8 bases match TRBD2. The CDR3 runs 15 residues. The germline gives CDR1 SGHTA, CDR2 FQGNSA. The V gene end was trimmed by 3 bases and the J gene end by 3 bases; junction bases not matched to a gene: 5. Here the CDR3 DNA reads TGTGCCAGCAGCTTTGGGGTAGCGGGGACAGATACGCAGTATTTT. Translation gives CASSFGVAGTDTQYF.

The count of this clonotype is one. The chain links TRBV6-2 or TRBV6-3 to TRBJ2-3; D not resolved. This CDR3 spans 15 amino acids. Germline V gives CDR1 MNHEY, CDR2 SVGEGT. Trimming stripped 7 bases from V and 5 bases from J, with 19 bases between. The CDR3 spells CASTWSLKRGDTQYF. The DNA of the CDR3 is TGTGCCAGCACCTGGAGCCTTAAGCGAGGAGATACGCAGTATTTT.

The V call is TRBV7-2, the J call TRBJ2-4; 8 nucleotides line up with TRBD2. Trimming cost V 5 bases and J 9 bases; bases outside gene matches: 9. The CDR3 length is 14 residues. Germline V lookup: CDR1 SGHTA, CDR2 FQGNSA. CDR3 in amino acids: CASSTAGSGSIQYF. The DNA for the CDR3 is TGTGCCAGCAGCACCGCCGGGAGCGGGAGCATTCAGTACTTC.

This clonotype was detected only a few times. The CDR3 DNA is TGTGCCAGCAGCCCCGCCCCAGGGGGGGCCGGGGAGCTGTTTTTT. Encoded protein: CASSPAPGGAGELFF. This chain uses TRBV28 with TRBJ2-2; tentatively, D is TRBD1 or TRBD2 (7 bases each). The germline V gene has CDR1 MDHEN and CDR2 SYDVKM. Deletions cut 6 bases from V and 6 bases from J, with 17 bases between. CDR3 size: 15 residues.

The chain carries TRBV6-4 and TRBJ2-2; D is unclear. Germline CDR1 and CDR2: MRHNA and SNTAGT. This CDR3 region has 13 residues. V was shortened by 6 bases and J by 0 bases, with 5 bases between the two germline ends. CDR3 amino acids: CASRPANTGELFF. The CDR3 DNA reads as TGTGCCAGCAGACCTGCGAACACCGGGGAGCTGTTTTTT.

This clonotype was seen more than once but under ten times. At one boundary the junction diverges from the germline segment, which might be a read error. The V gene is TRBV4-1, the J gene TRBJ2-1; TRBD1 might be the D (5 bases). The CDR3 has 13 amino acids. CDR1 is MGHRA and CDR2 is YSYEKL in the germline V gene. The CDR3: CASTQVSGNEQFF. The CDR3 DNA reads TGCGCCAGCACCCAAGTATCAGGGAATGAGCAGTTCTTC.

This clonotype came up a few times. V gene TRBV3-1 combines with J gene TRBJ1-1; no definite D call. Per germline, CDR1 LGHDT and CDR2 YNNKEL (reference sequence). Trimming cost V 0 bases and J 4 bases, with 9 bases left between them. The CDR3 loop spans 14 amino acids. The CDR3 sequence: CASSQEWGSTEAFF. In DNA form, the CDR3 reads TGTGCCAGCAGCCAAGAGTGGGGAAGCACTGAAGCTTTCTTT.

A few counts support this clonotype. The chain has TRBV4-3 and TRBJ1-1; D remains unclear. V was pared by 0 bases and J by 0 bases, with 11 bases between. The CDR3 extends over 16 amino acids. Per germline, CDR1 LGHNA and CDR2 YSLEER. The CDR3 DNA follows: TGCGCCAGCAGCCAAGATTCGAGCGTTTTGAACACTGAAGCTTTCTTT. As protein: CASSQDSSVLNTEAFF.